Listed here are 29 T cell receptor beta chains from one sample, sequenced in a study of T cells in Graves' hyperthyroidism and ophthalmopathy. Regions amplified from RNA transcripts were the TCR beta CDR3 regions. The study used the HTBI primer set for a first-round RT-PCR of the TCR CDR3. Using its own MiXCR run on the multiplex PCR reads, TCRdb lists one record per CDR3 protein. Of approximately 640,000 distinct CDR3 sequences in the sample, just under 45% were seen once. Input material: peripheral blood or thyroid tissue (not recorded which). The receptors here all came from an adult man with Graves' disease, either hyperthyroidism or ophthalmopathy (not recorded which).

This clonotype was detected once. This likely comes from a read error, as the CDR3 has no conserved phenylalanine or tryptophan at its end. The J gene is TRBJ1-5, the V gene TRBV29-1, with no clear D. Germline V CDR1 and CDR2: SQVTM, ANQGSEA. V dropped 6 bases and J dropped 5 bases, with 11 bases sitting between them. This CDR3 comprises 12 residues. The CDR3 sequence is CSVSVGDQPQHL. The DNA for the CDR3 is TGCAGCGTATCAGTGGGAGATCAGCCCCAGCATCTT.

In this sample, this clonotype turned up many times. V usage is TRBV29-1 and J usage is TRBJ1-2; 9 bases are shared with TRBD1. Germline loops: CDR1 SQVTM, CDR2 ANQGSEA. J gave up 7 bases and V 0 bases, and 3 bases lay outside the gene matches. This CDR3 spans 13 amino acids. The CDR3 DNA is TGCAGCGTTGAAGAAGACAGGGGGAGTGGCTACACCTTC. Translated, it gives CSVEEDRGSGYTF.

The V call is TRBV2, the J call TRBJ1-2; D might be TRBD1 (6 bases). CDR1 and CDR2 from the germline V gene are SNHLY and FYNNEI. CDR3 length: 15 amino acids. Trimming left V 1 base short and J 13 bases short, with 22 bases between. CDR3 DNA: TGTGCCAGCAGTGAAGTCCCGGCGGGGGGGGCATCAGTCACCTTC. Protein sequence: CASSEVPAGGASVTF.

The chain recombines TRBV5-1 with TRBJ1-1; D uncertain. The germline V gene has CDR1 SGHRS and CDR2 YFSETQ. V lost 5 bases, J lost 5 bases, and 10 bases lay in between. There are 12 residues in the CDR3. The CDR3 region is CASREAGTEAFF. CDR3 coding DNA: TGCGCCAGCAGGGAGGCGGGGACTGAAGCTTTCTTT.

The chain is built from TRBV15 and TRBJ1-2, with D unresolved. Germline V gene lookup returns CDR1 LNHNV and CDR2 YYDKDF (reference sequence). The CDR3 spans 13 residues. The germline V and J ends were trimmed by 1 base and 8 bases, with 11 bases remaining between them. The CDR3 DNA sequence: TGTGCCACCAGCAGAGCTAGGGAGTACGGCTACACCTTC. This codes for CATSRAREYGYTF. Complete variable domain (other parts from reference TRBV15 and TRBJ1-2): DAMVIQNPRYQVTQFGKPVTLSCSQTLNHNVMYWYQQKSSQAPKLLFHYYDKDFNNEADTPDNFQSRRPNTSFCFLDIRSPGLGDTAMYLCATSRAREYGYTFGSGTRLTVV.

The CDR3 loop is CASSRGGPYQETQYF. CDR3 DNA sequence: TGTGCCAGCTCGCGCGGGGGACCTTACCAAGAGACCCAGTACTTC. The chain has TRBV7-2 and TRBJ2-5, with TRBD2 matching over 7 bases. V was clipped by 8 bases and J by 0 bases; unmatched bases: 9. The length of the CDR3 is 15 residues. Germline V gives CDR1 SGHTA, CDR2 FQGNSA.

The V call is TRBV7-2, the J call TRBJ1-2; TRBD1 aligns across 7 bases. V lost 8 bases and J lost 3; bases outside the gene matches: 15. Germline assignment: CDR1 SGHTA and CDR2 FQGNSA. The CDR3 loop spans 16 amino acids. The CDR3 region has the DNA TGTGCCAGCGACCCCGGGGGGACAGAAGGGGACTATGGCTACACCTTC. Protein: CASDPGGTEGDYGYTF.

This clonotype was seen at least ten times. The junction differs from germline at one of its ends, possibly a read error. CDR3 protein: CASSLGRNTEAFF. The CDR3 DNA follows: TGTGCCAGCAGCTTAGGACGGAACACTGAAGCTTTCTTT. The genes are TRBV5-1 and TRBJ1-1; D unresolved. The CDR3 spans 13 residues. Germline assignment: CDR1 SGHRS and CDR2 YFSETQ.

This clonotype came up many times. The rearrangement uses TRBV7-8 and TRBJ2-7; D might be TRBD1 (5 bases). Trimming took off 0 bases at V and 0 bases at J, with 15 bases between the two ends. CDR3 length equals 17 residues. CDR1 is SGHVS and CDR2 is FQNEAQ in the germline V gene. In DNA, the CDR3 is TGTGCCAGCAGCTTAGCTACAGGTCTTCTTAGCTCCTACGAGCAGTACTTC. This translates into CASSLATGLLSSYEQYF. Drawing the rest from reference TRBV7-8 and TRBJ2-7, the complete variable domain is GAGVSQSPRYKVAKRGQDVALRCDPISGHVSLFWYQQALGQGPEFLTYFQNEAQLDKSGLPSDRFFAERPEGSVSTLKIQRTQQEDSAVYLCASSLATGLLSSYEQYFGPGTRLTVT.

This chain connects TRBV6-1 to TRBJ1-5; tentative D call: TRBD1 (6 bases). V lost 5 bases to trimming and J lost 1 base, with 12 bases between them. Germline V gene sequence: CDR1 MNHNS, CDR2 SASEGT. The CDR3 runs 15 residues. Written as DNA, the CDR3 is TGTGCCAGCAGTCCCACAGGGTGGAGCAATCAGCCCCAGCATTTT. Protein: CASSPTGWSNQPQHF.

This clonotype was counted a few times. Here the CDR3 reads CASSQEPDREAFF. The CDR3 DNA is TGTGCCAGCAGCCAAGAACCGGACAGGGAAGCTTTCTTT. The chain couples TRBV3-1 to TRBJ1-1, with 7 bases aligning to TRBD1. The CDR3 has 13 residues. The V segment lost 0 bases and the J segment 8 bases; nucleotides outside the gene matches: 3. Germline V gene data show CDR1 as LGHDT and CDR2 as YNNKEL (reference sequence).

This clonotype was seen once. The genes are TRBV7-2 and TRBJ1-1; the D gene is possibly TRBD1 (6 bases). The CDR3 extends over 16 amino acids. V lost 6 bases, J lost 1 base, and 18 bases lay in between. CDR1 and CDR2 from the germline V gene are SGHTA and FQGNSA. This chain's CDR3 is CASSEAPTGPNTEAFF. As DNA, the CDR3 is TGTGCCAGCAGTGAAGCCCCGACAGGACCGAACACTGAAGCTTTCTTT.

This rearrangement joins TRBV5-1 to TRBJ2-2; 10 positions agree with TRBD2. Germline CDR1 SGHRS, CDR2 YFSETQ. The junction had 2 bases not matched to a gene; V was cut back by 4 bases and J by 2 bases. The CDR3 loop spans 15 amino acids. The DNA for the CDR3 is TGCGCCAGCAGCCTAGCGGGAGTAAACACCGGGGAGCTGTTTTTT. Translation gives CASSLAGVNTGELFF.

This clonotype has more than one count but fewer than ten. The chain links TRBV5-6 to TRBJ1-2; D gene ambiguous. CDR3 size: 14 residues. The germline V and J ends were trimmed by 0 bases and 4 bases, with 10 bases remaining between them. Germline CDR1 SGHDT, CDR2 YYEEEE. The CDR3: CASSLAAVRYGYTF. CDR3 nucleotide sequence: TGTGCCAGCAGCTTGGCGGCGGTCCGCTATGGCTACACCTTC.

To note about this clonotype: Given a much more abundant clone one base away, this may be a read error. The CDR3: CARGQGFEKLFF. The CDR3 bases are TGTGCCAGAGGACAGGGGTTTGAAAAACTGTTTTTT. The V gene is TRBV2, the J gene TRBJ1-4, with 9 bases lining up with TRBD1. The CDR3 has 12 residues. V lost 9 bases, J lost 7 bases, and 3 bases stayed unmatched. Germline V gene lookup returns CDR1 SNHLY and CDR2 FYNNEI.

There are a few counts of this clonotype. Here the CDR3 reads CASSSSGTQIPGELFF. CDR3 DNA sequence: TGTGCCAGCAGCTCTAGCGGGACGCAAATTCCCGGGGAGCTGTTTTTT. This chain joins TRBV7-9 and TRBJ2-2; 9 bases match TRBD2. Germline V gene lookup returns CDR1 SEHNR and CDR2 FQNEAQ (reference sequence). The CDR3 extends over 16 amino acids. J lost 6 bases, V lost 4 bases, and 9 bases had no gene match.

As regards this clonotype: As the CDR3 is not closed by the conserved phenylalanine or tryptophan, this likely results from a read error. The chain employs TRBV29-1 and TRBJ1-6, with D perhaps matching TRBD1 (5 bases). CDR1 and CDR2 (germline): SQVTM, ANQGSEA. This CDR3 contains 15 residues. V dropped 6 bases and J dropped 0 bases, with 12 bases sitting between them. This chain's CDR3 is CSVGTGSSYNSPLHL. The CDR3, as DNA: TGCAGCGTCGGGACGGGAAGCTCCTATAATTCACCCCTCCACCTT.

This clonotype was picked up many times. The J gene is TRBJ1-5, the V gene TRBV24-1; possible D gene TRBD1, 5 bases. With 2 bases removed from V and 6 bases from J, the gap between germline ends came to 13 bases. CDR3 size: 15 residues. Per the germline V gene, CDR1 is KGHDR and CDR2 is SFDVKD. CDR3 residues: CATSDSGGLGQPQHF. CDR3 in DNA: TGTGCCACCAGTGATTCGGGGGGTCTGGGTCAGCCCCAGCATTTT.

The chain combines TRBV5-1 with TRBJ2-7; 8 nucleotides line up with TRBD1. CDR3 length: 15 residues. The germline V gene encodes CDR1 SGHRS and CDR2 YFSETQ. V lost 4 bases to trimming and J lost 3 bases; unmatched junction nucleotides: 9. CDR3 protein: CASSHIPGQVYEQYF. The CDR3 coding sequence is TGCGCCAGCAGCCATATCCCGGGACAGGTCTACGAGCAGTACTTC.

This clonotype came up a few times. The rearrangement links TRBV7-9 to TRBJ2-5; 13 nucleotides agree with TRBD2. The CDR3 spans 17 residues. V lost 4 bases and J lost 2; bases outside the gene matches: 7. Germline assignment: CDR1 SEHNR and CDR2 FQNEAQ (reference sequence). This CDR3 is CASSSGTSGISQETQYF. CDR3 sequence (DNA): TGTGCCAGCAGCTCCGGGACTAGCGGGATATCACAAGAGACCCAGTACTTC.

Concerning this clonotype: Possible read error: a much larger clone is one base away. The chain recombines TRBV7-2 with TRBJ1-3; unclear D gene. V shed 5 bases and J shed 8 bases, with 10 bases lying between them. Looked up from germline, CDR1 is SGHTA and CDR2 is FQGNSA. This CDR3 region has 12 residues. CDR3 protein: CASSRTGDTIYF. The CDR3 DNA is TGTGCCAGCAGCCGAACGGGTGACACCATATATTTT.

This clonotype was seen ten or more times. This chain joins TRBV25-1 and TRBJ2-7; D is ambiguous. Germline V gene lookup returns CDR1 MGHDK and CDR2 SYGVNS. The CDR3 totals 12 residues. V lost 3 bases, J lost 6 bases, and 9 bases lay in between. The CDR3 bases are TGTGCCAGCAGTGACGGACCTTCCGAGCAGTACTTC. Amino acids: CASSDGPSEQYF.

This clonotype was found many times. V and J are TRBV7-2 and TRBJ1-4; no clear D. The CDR3 extends over 12 amino acids. The germline V gene has CDR1 SGHTA and CDR2 FQGNSA. V was pared by 2 bases and J by 5 bases, with 3 bases between. The CDR3 DNA is TGTGCCAGCAGCTTACCCAATGAAAAACTGTTTTTT. As protein: CASSLPNEKLFF.

The J gene is TRBJ1-5, the V gene TRBV19; 10 nucleotides match TRBD1. This CDR3 is 14 amino acids long. Germline CDR1 and CDR2: LNHDA and SQIVND (reference sequence). V shed 7 bases, J shed 5 bases, and the junction held 5 bases outside the gene matches. As DNA, the CDR3 is TGTGCCAGTAACCGGACAGGGGGGGATCAGCCCCAGCATTTT. Residues: CASNRTGGDQPQHF.

This clonotype was observed a few times. This chain joins TRBV7-3 and TRBJ1-3, with D perhaps TRBD1 (5 bases). The CDR3 sequence is 15 residues long. The V and J ends lost 3 bases and 1 base respectively, with 10 bases between them. Germline V lookup: CDR1 SGHTA, CDR2 FQGTGA. The DNA of the CDR3 is TGTGCCAGCAGCTTTGGCCCAGGGTCTGGAAACACCATATATTTT. Translated, it gives CASSFGPGSGNTIYF.

This clonotype appeared a few times. This chain joins TRBV6-5 and TRBJ1-2, with D unresolved. Germline V lookup: CDR1 MNHEY, CDR2 SVGAGI. Trimming removed 6 bases at V and 1 base at J, with 15 bases between. The CDR3 loop spans 15 amino acids. The CDR3 loop is CASSSIVRDNYGYTF. In nucleotides, the CDR3 is TGTGCCAGCAGCTCAATCGTAAGGGATAACTATGGCTACACCTTC.

This clonotype turned up a few times. The chain links TRBV7-8 to TRBJ1-5; no firm D call. CDR1 is SGHVS and CDR2 is FQNEAQ in the germline V gene. V was shortened by 5 bases and J by 9 bases, with 11 bases between the two germline ends. The CDR3 is 12 amino acids. As DNA, the CDR3 is TGTGCCAGCAGCCAGCAGCGGGGGCCCCAGCATTTT. This codes for CASSQQRGPQHF.

CDR3 DNA sequence: TGTGCCAGCAGCCCGAGACAGATAAACTATGGCTACACCTTC. Translating gives CASSPRQINYGYTF. The J gene is TRBJ1-2, the V gene TRBV7-2; a possible D gene is TRBD1 (5 bases). This CDR3 region has 14 residues. Germline V lookup: CDR1 SGHTA, CDR2 FQGNSA. V was cut by 5 bases and J by 2 bases, with 12 bases left in between.

A word on this clonotype: Possible read error: a much larger clone is one base away. The chain recombines TRBV29-1 with TRBJ1-4; D not certain. Germline lookup yields CDR1 SQVTM and CDR2 ANQGSEA. Trimming took 2 bases from V and 5 from J, leaving 9 bases between them. The CDR3 has 13 residues. The CDR3, as DNA: TGCAGCGTTGAAATCCAGTCAAATGAAAAACTGTTTTTT. This codes for CSVEIQSNEKLFF.